There are a few counts of the clone carrying this T cell receptor (beta chain). Germline assignment: CDR1 SGHRS and CDR2 YFSETQ. The ends lost 0 bases at V and 2 bases at J; junction bases unmatched: 5. CDR3 length: 15 amino acids. A second PCR, run for about 7 to 11 cycles, used a sample-barcoded 5' primer plus a J-beta primer mix. TCRdb re-called the 5' RACE reads through MiXCR, storing one row per CDR3 protein. The repertoire holds approximately 800,000 distinct CDR3 sequences, roughly 46% seen once, with 15% to 20% in the top ten. The sample belongs to a study of blood T cells in healthy people across ages.

This chain uses TRBV5-1 with TRBJ2-7; TRBD1 agrees at 7 bases. The clonotype was recovered from a man at least 80 years old in good health. Sequencing was done on a sample of blood. The chain's CDR3 is CASSLVGTEAYEQYF. In nucleotides, the CDR3 is TGCGCCAGCAGCTTGGTTGGGACAGAAGCCTACGAGCAGTACTTC.